This T cell receptor (beta chain) was retrieved from a study of CD8+CD57+ T cells in acquired aplastic anemia. Study summary: Recorded DNA amounts for sorted CD4+ and CD8+ cells had an average of approximately 3.2 ug.

Genomic DNA was employed as the template in profiling TCR beta VDJ and CDR3. Each CDR3 protein gets one entry after TCRdb re-called the reads with MiXCR. This sample has under 350,000 distinct CDR3 sequences, with around 60% found just once. V lost 5 bases, J lost 0 bases, and 10 bases lay in between. Germline V gene lookup returns CDR1 SEHNR and CDR2 FQNEAQ (reference sequence). This CDR3 contains 14 residues. The rearrangement joins TRBV7-9 to TRBJ1-1; D gene ambiguous. Sequencing input: sorted CD4+, CD8+, or CD8+CD57+ T cells (not recorded which) from PBMCs. This sequence originates from a human donor with severe aplastic anemia or a healthy control (not recorded which). The CDR3 nucleotides are TGTGCCAGCAGCCCACGTGGGATGAACACTGAAGCTTTCTTT. Translation: CASSPRGMNTEAFF. Variable domain in full (rest from reference TRBV7-9 and TRBJ1-1): DTGVSQNPRHKITKRGQNVTFRCDPISEHNRLYWYRQTLGQGPEFLTYFQNEAQLEKSRLLSDRFSAERPKGSFSTLEIQRTEQGDSAMYLCASSPRGMNTEAFFGQGTRLTVV.